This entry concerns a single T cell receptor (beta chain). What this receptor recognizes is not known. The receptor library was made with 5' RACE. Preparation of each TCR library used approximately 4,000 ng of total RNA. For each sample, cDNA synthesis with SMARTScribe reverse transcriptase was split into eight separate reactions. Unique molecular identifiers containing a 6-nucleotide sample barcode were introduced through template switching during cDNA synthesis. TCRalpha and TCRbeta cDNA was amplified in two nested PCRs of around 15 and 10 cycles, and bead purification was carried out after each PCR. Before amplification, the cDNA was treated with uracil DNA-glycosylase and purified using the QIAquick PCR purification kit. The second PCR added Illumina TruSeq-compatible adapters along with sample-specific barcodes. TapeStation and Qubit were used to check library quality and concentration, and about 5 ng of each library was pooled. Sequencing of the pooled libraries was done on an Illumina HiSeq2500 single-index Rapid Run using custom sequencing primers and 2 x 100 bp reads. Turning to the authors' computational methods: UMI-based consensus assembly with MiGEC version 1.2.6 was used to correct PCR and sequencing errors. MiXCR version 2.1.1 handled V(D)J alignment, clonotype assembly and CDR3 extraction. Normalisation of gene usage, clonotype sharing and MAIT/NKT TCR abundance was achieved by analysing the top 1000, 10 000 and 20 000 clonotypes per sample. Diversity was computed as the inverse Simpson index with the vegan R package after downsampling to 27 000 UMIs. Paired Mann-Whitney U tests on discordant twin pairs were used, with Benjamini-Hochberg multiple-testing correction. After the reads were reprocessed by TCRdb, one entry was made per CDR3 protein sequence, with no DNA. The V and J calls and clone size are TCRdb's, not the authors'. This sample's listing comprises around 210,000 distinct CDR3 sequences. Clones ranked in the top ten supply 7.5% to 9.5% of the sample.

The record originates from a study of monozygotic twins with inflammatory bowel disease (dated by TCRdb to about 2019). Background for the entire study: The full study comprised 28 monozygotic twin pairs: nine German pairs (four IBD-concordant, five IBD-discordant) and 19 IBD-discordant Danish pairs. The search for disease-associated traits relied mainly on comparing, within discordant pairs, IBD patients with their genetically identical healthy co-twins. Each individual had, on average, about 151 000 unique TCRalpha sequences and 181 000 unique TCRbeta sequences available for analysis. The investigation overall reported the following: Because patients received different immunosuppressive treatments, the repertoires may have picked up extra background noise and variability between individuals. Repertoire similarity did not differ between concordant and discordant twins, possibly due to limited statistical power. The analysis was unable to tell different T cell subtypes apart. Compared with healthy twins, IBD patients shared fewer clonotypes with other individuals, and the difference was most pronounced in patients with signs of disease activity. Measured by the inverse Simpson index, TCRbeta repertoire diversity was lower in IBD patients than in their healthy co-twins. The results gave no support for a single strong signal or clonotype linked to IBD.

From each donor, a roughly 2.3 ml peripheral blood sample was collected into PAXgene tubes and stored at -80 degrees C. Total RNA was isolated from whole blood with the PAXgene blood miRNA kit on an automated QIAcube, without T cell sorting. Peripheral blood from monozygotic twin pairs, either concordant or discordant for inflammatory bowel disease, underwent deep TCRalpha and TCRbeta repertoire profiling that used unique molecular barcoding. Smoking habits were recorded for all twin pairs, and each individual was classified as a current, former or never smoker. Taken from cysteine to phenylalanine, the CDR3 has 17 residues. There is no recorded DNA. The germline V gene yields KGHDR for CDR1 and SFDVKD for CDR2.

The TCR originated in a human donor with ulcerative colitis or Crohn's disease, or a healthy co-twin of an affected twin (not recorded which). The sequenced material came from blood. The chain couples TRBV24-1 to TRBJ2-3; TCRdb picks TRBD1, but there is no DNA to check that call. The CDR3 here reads CATSDPFGTGSVDTQYF.